The 28 T cell receptor beta chains below all came from one sample that was sequenced in a study of T cells after posttransplantation cyclophosphamide. Measured with immunoSEQ multiplex PCR; TCRdb has only the in-frame clones, and not every one. The data show over 20,000 clones, roughly 98% seen once. Material for sequencing was naive CD8+ T cells sorted from PBMCs. These receptors originate from a man aged 35 to 55 in good health, CMV-negative, and a related stem cell transplant donor.

This chain joins TRBV2 and TRBJ2-7; TRBD1 might be the D (5 bases). This CDR3 has 12 residues. Trimming pared 7 bases from V and 5 bases from J, leaving 12 bases between. Germline values: CDR1 SNHLY, CDR2 FYNNEI. The CDR3 region is CASMKTGDEQYF. CDR3 DNA: TGTGCCAGCATGAAAACAGGAGACGAGCAGTACTTC.

The chain couples TRBV10-2 to TRBJ2-3; 14 bases line up with TRBD2. This CDR3 has 17 residues. J was trimmed by 1 base and V by 8 bases; bases with no gene match: 8. Germline loops: CDR1 WSHSY, CDR2 SAAADI. The CDR3 bases are TGCGCCAGCTGGGGACTAGCGGGAGTGGGTGGCACAGATACGCAGTATTTT. It is translated as CASWGLAGVGGTDTQYF.

The chain links TRBV6-5 to TRBJ1-1; D is possibly TRBD1 (5 bases). From germline, CDR1 is MNHEY and CDR2 SVGAGI. Trimming pared 2 bases from V and 0 bases from J, leaving 10 bases between. This CDR3 region has 15 residues. CDR3 nucleotide sequence: TGTGCCAGCAGTTACGGGGGGGAGATGAACACTGAAGCTTTCTTT. It codes for CASSYGGEMNTEAFF.

This rearrangement joins TRBV5-5 to TRBJ2-7; 7 positions agree with TRBD1. The germline gives CDR1 SGHKS, CDR2 YYEKEE (reference sequence). Trimming removed 2 bases from V and 3 bases from J; junction bases left unmatched: 2. This CDR3 comprises 13 residues. The CDR3 coding sequence is TGTGCCAGCAGCTTTACAGGGGACTACGAGCAGTACTTC. It codes for CASSFTGDYEQYF.

The chain uses TRBV7-6 and TRBJ2-2; TRBD2 agrees at 8 bases. Germline V gene sequence: CDR1 SGHVS, CDR2 FNYEAQ. The CDR3 runs 15 residues. J was trimmed by 6 bases and V by 1 base; bases with no gene match: 4. Here the CDR3 reads CASSLGTSLPGELFF. The CDR3 DNA reads TGTGCCAGCAGCTTAGGGACTAGCCTTCCCGGGGAGCTGTTTTTT.

J is TRBJ2-1 and V is TRBV9, with a possible D match to TRBD2 (6 bases). CDR1 and CDR2 (germline): SGDLS, YYNGEE. V was shortened by 4 bases and J by 6 bases, with 14 bases between the two germline ends. This CDR3 spans 14 amino acids. The CDR3 here is CASSPAGTANEQFF. The CDR3, as DNA: TGTGCCAGCAGCCCCGCCGGGACTGCCAATGAGCAGTTCTTC.

This chain uses TRBV5-4 with TRBJ2-2; 9 nucleotides agree with TRBD2. Per germline, CDR1 SGHNT and CDR2 YYREEE (reference sequence). There are 17 residues in the CDR3. V lost 0 bases and J lost 2; bases outside the gene matches: 5. CDR3: CASSLVSGSLNTGELFF. In DNA, the CDR3 is TGTGCCAGCAGCTTGGTTAGCGGGAGTCTTAACACCGGGGAGCTGTTTTTT.

This clone has a single count. The gene calls are TRBV27 and TRBJ2-1; 10 bases align to TRBD2. The germline CDR1 and CDR2 sequences are MNHEY and SMNVEV (reference sequence). With 6 bases clipped from V and 8 bases from J, the junction kept 7 bases outside the gene matches. The CDR3 sequence is 14 residues long. CDR3 nucleotide sequence: TGTGCCAGCAGGGACCTAGCGGGAGTAGATGAGCAGTTCTTC. Amino acid sequence: CASRDLAGVDEQFF.

The CDR3 region is CASSLGRTSYEQYF. In DNA form, the CDR3 reads TGCGCCAGCAGCCTAGGCCGAACCTCCTACGAGCAGTACTTC. The chain combines TRBV5-1 with TRBJ2-7; D is unresolved. CDR3 length: 14 amino acids. Trimming shortened V by 4 bases and J by 0 bases, and 11 bases separated the two germline ends. CDR1 SGHRS and CDR2 YFSETQ come from the germline V gene. Full variable domain (missing parts from reference TRBV5-1 and TRBJ2-7): KAGVTQTPRYLIKTRGQQVTLSCSPISGHRSVSWYQQTPGQGLQFLFEYFSETQRNKGNFPGRFSGRQFSNSRSEMNVSTLELGDSALYLCASSLGRTSYEQYFGPGTRLTVT.

The chain combines TRBV19 with TRBJ2-7, with D perhaps matching TRBD1 (6 bases). The CDR3 runs 14 residues. V gave up 5 bases and J gave up 4 bases, with 15 bases separating them. Germline CDR1 LNHDA, CDR2 SQIVND (reference sequence). CDR3 in DNA: TGTGCCAGTAGTGTCGGCCAGGGGATATACGAGCAGTACTTC. It codes for CASSVGQGIYEQYF.

The chain combines TRBV6-5 with TRBJ2-2; D gene uncertain. Germline CDR1 and CDR2: MNHEY and SVGAGI. This CDR3 comprises 13 residues. Trimming took 6 bases from V and 8 from J, leaving 13 bases between them. CDR3 amino acids: CASSWAPAGELFF. Written as DNA, the CDR3 is TGTGCCAGCAGCTGGGCCCCGGCGGGGGAGCTGTTTTTT.

In this sample, this clone turned up once. The chain is built from TRBV27 and TRBJ2-7; D is possibly TRBD1 (6 bases). The CDR3 spans 14 residues. Germline V lookup: CDR1 MNHEY, CDR2 SMNVEV (reference sequence). The V end was cut by 3 bases, the J end by 2 bases, with 11 bases between. CDR3 sequence (DNA): TGTGCCAGCAGTTTTGGACAGTACACCTACGAGCAGTACTTC. The encoded protein is CASSFGQYTYEQYF.

The chain is built from TRBV2 and TRBJ1-1, with D possibly matching TRBD1 (6 bases). The V gene lost 7 bases and the J gene lost 1 base, with 10 bases spanning the gap. The CDR3 runs 13 residues. Germline-derived CDR1 and CDR2 are SNHLY and FYNNEI. In DNA, the CDR3 is TGTGCCAGCATCCGGACAGCGAACACTGAAGCTTTCTTT. Protein sequence: CASIRTANTEAFF.

V usage is TRBV7-2 and J usage is TRBJ2-5; 13 positions match TRBD2. V lost 5 bases to trimming and J lost 4 bases; unmatched junction nucleotides: 4. Germline V lookup: CDR1 SGHTA, CDR2 FQGNSA. The CDR3 has 15 residues. Here the CDR3 reads CASSKRLAGGETQYF. The CDR3 coding sequence is TGTGCCAGCAGCAAACGACTAGCGGGAGGAGAGACCCAGTACTTC.

This chain joins TRBV5-1 and TRBJ1-4, with 12 bases fitting TRBD1. The CDR3 loop spans 15 amino acids. The V segment lost 5 bases and the J segment 7 bases; nucleotides outside the gene matches: 6. The germline V gene encodes CDR1 SGHRS and CDR2 YFSETQ. The CDR3 DNA sequence: TGCGCCAGCAGTTCGTCGGGACAGGGGGCTGAAAAACTGTTTTTT. Translated, it gives CASSSSGQGAEKLFF.

This clone appeared once. The chain couples TRBV15 to TRBJ2-2; the D gene is possibly TRBD1 (6 bases). Between the trimmed V and J ends, which lost 6 bases and 4 bases, there was a span of 12 bases. CDR3 size: 14 residues. In germline, CDR1 is LNHNV, CDR2 YYDKDF (reference sequence). Here the CDR3 DNA reads TGTGCCACCAGAAGCAGGGGTTTCACCGGGGAGCTGTTTTTT. This codes for CATRSRGFTGELFF.

In its sample, this clone was seen once. The gene calls are TRBV27 and TRBJ2-7; 7 bases line up with TRBD2. CDR1 is MNHEY and CDR2 is SMNVEV in the germline V gene (reference sequence). V lost 5 bases, J lost 4 bases, and 8 bases stayed unmatched. CDR3 size: 14 residues. Here the CDR3 DNA reads TGTGCCAGCAGTCCCGGAGGGGAGGGGTACGAGCAGTACTTC. This translates into CASSPGGEGYEQYF.

The chain is built from TRBV13 and TRBJ2-7, with D perhaps matching TRBD1 (5 bases). Between the trimmed V and J ends, which lost 4 bases and 2 bases, there was a span of 15 bases. The CDR3 is made up of 15 amino acids. Germline V gene lookup returns CDR1 PRHDT and CDR2 FYEKMQ (reference sequence). Written as DNA, the CDR3 is TGTGCCAGCAGCTCCACCCAGGGTAAGGCCTACGAGCAGTACTTC. Translating gives CASSSTQGKAYEQYF.

The J gene is TRBJ2-7, the V gene TRBV27; 15 nucleotides match TRBD2. The CDR3 totals 18 residues. Germline CDR1 is MNHEY and CDR2 is SMNVEV (reference sequence). V lost 5 bases to trimming and J lost 2 bases; unmatched junction nucleotides: 10. Here the CDR3 DNA reads TGTGCCAGCAGTCCCCGGCCGGGACTAGCGGGAGGTGCCTACGAGCAGTACTTC. As protein: CASSPRPGLAGGAYEQYF.

The chain joins TRBV28 to TRBJ2-7, with D perhaps TRBD2 (5 bases). CDR1 and CDR2 (germline): MDHEN, SYDVKM. The CDR3 length is 13 residues. Trimming pared 6 bases from V and 1 base from J, leaving 10 bases between. CDR3 region: CASSGLLSYEQYF. The CDR3, as DNA: TGTGCCAGCAGCGGACTGCTATCCTACGAGCAGTACTTC.

The chain carries TRBV5-6 and TRBJ2-3; no definite D call. Germline values: CDR1 SGHDT, CDR2 YYEEEE. The CDR3 has 13 residues. V lost 2 bases and J 3 bases, leaving 7 bases between the germline ends. The CDR3 protein is CASSFLVTDTQYF. The CDR3 DNA reads as TGTGCCAGCAGCTTCCTAGTAACAGATACGCAGTATTTT.

This sequence joins TRBV4-1 and TRBJ1-5, with D possibly TRBD1 on 6 matching bases. The CDR3 runs 16 residues. Trimming left V 4 bases short and J 1 base short, with 14 bases between. The germline CDR1 and CDR2 sequences are MGHRA and YSYEKL. DNA for the CDR3: TGCGCCAGCAGCCGTGGACAGCCGGGGAGCAATCAGCCCCAGCATTTT. Protein: CASSRGQPGSNQPQHF.

J is TRBJ2-7 and V is TRBV7-8, with 9 bases matching TRBD2. Germline assignment: CDR1 SGHVS and CDR2 FQNEAQ. This CDR3 is built from 15 residues. The trim removed 2 bases at V and 5 bases at J, leaving 7 bases unmatched. Written as DNA, the CDR3 is TGTGCCAGCAGCTTATTCCAGCGGGAGGACCACGAGCAGTACTTC. This codes for CASSLFQREDHEQYF.

This chain links TRBV28 with TRBJ2-2; D possibly corresponds to TRBD2 (5 bases). The CDR3 has 13 residues. Trimming shortened V by 5 bases and J by 3 bases, and 7 bases separated the two germline ends. Germline loops: CDR1 MDHEN, CDR2 SYDVKM. In nucleotides, the CDR3 is TGTGCCAGCAGTCCCGGGGACACCGGGGAGCTGTTTTTT. Its translation is CASSPGDTGELFF.

This chain connects TRBV5-1 to TRBJ2-1, with 15 bases identical to TRBD2. CDR1 is SGHRS, CDR2 YFSETQ, per germline. The CDR3 totals 15 residues. After removal of 4 bases from V and 8 bases from J, the junction contained 4 bases not matched to a gene. The CDR3 DNA reads as TGCGCCAGCAGCCCGGGACTAGCGGGAGGTGATGAGCAGTTCTTC. This translates into CASSPGLAGGDEQFF.

The table lists this clone with a count of one. The chain combines TRBV5-1 with TRBJ2-2; TRBD1 aligns across 8 bases. Germline V gene lookup returns CDR1 SGHRS and CDR2 YFSETQ. The length of the CDR3 is 15 residues. Germline trimming cut 3 bases from V and 3 bases from J; bases unmatched to any gene: 4. As DNA, the CDR3 is TGCGCCAGCAGCTACCAGACAGGGGACACCGGGGAGCTGTTTTTT. It yields the protein CASSYQTGDTGELFF.

The V and J genes are TRBV19 and TRBJ1-2; TRBD1 matches at 8 bases. Germline assignment: CDR1 LNHDA and CDR2 SQIVND (reference sequence). Trimming at V came to 5 bases and at J to 6 bases, leaving 5 bases not matched to a gene. There are 13 residues in the CDR3. This chain's CDR3 is CASSRQGADGYTF. The CDR3 nucleotides read TGTGCCAGTAGTCGTCAGGGGGCGGATGGCTACACCTTC.

J is TRBJ2-2 and V is TRBV4-1; TRBD1 might be the D (5 bases). The CDR3 totals 13 residues. Germline CDR1 is MGHRA and CDR2 is YSYEKL. V lost 5 bases and J 7 bases, leaving 11 bases between the germline ends. The DNA of the CDR3 is TGCGCCAGCAGCGTCAGGGATCGCGGGGAGCTGTTTTTT. It specifies CASSVRDRGELFF.